The rows below give T cell receptor beta chains drawn from one sample of a study of control samples from healthy donors and cancer patients. Sequencing used immunoSEQ multiplex PCR; TCRdb keeps in-frame clones, though not all of them. The sample lists some 210,000 clones, approximately 90% occurring once. The specimen was blood. These receptors came from a young man in good health. Both conserved end residues are part of each CDR3. Fields, in order: J gene, D gene, clone size, V gene, CDR3 protein, CDR3 DNA. D genes are given only for firm matches. Clone size is not always given. Where it is, it says once, few, many or a class for expanded clones.

>TRBJ2-2|TRBD2|-|TRBV4-2
CASSQGLAGGITGELFF
TGTGCCAGCAGCCAAGGACTAGCGGGGGGGATCACCGGGGAGCTGTTTTTT
>TRBJ1-2|-|-|TRBV6-5
CASSYSLGAYGYTF
TGTGCCAGCAGTTACTCTTTAGGGGCCTATGGCTACACCTTC
>TRBJ2-6|TRBD1|-|TRBV12-3/TRBV12-4
CATDRAGANVLTF
TGTGCCACCGACAGGGCTGGGGCCAACGTCCTGACTTTC
>TRBJ2-7|-|-|TRBV2
CASSHNEQYF
TGTGCCAGCAGCCACAACGAGCAGTACTTC
>TRBJ2-1|-|-|TRBV18
CASSPTESSYNEQFF
TGTGCCAGCTCACCAACAGAGAGCTCCTACAATGAGCAGTTCTTC
>TRBJ1-6|-|few|TRBV7-9
CASSLEQVNSPLHF
TGTGCCAGCAGCTTAGAACAGGTGAATTCACCCCTCCACTTT
>TRBJ1-5|-|-|TRBV4-1
CASSQDIISYSNQPQHF
TGCGCCAGCAGCCAAGACATAATTTCGTATAGCAATCAGCCCCAGCATTTT
>TRBJ2-6|-|-|TRBV5-1
CASSLIPAGGANVLTF
TGCGCCAGCAGCTTGATTCCTGCGGGAGGGGCCAACGTCCTGACTTTC
>TRBJ1-3|TRBD1|-|TRBV13
CASSFTGGSGNTIYF
TGTGCCAGCAGTTTCACAGGGGGCTCTGGAAACACCATATATTTT
>TRBJ2-7|-|-|TRBV27
CASSLSWQSSYEQYF
TGTGCCAGCAGTTTATCGTGGCAGAGCTCCTACGAGCAGTACTTC
>TRBJ2-7|-|-|TRBV2
CASSLTHEQYF
TGTGCCAGCAGCCTTACTCACGAGCAGTACTTC